This TCR beta chain was observed in a study of T cell repertoires in cytomegalovirus infection (dated 2019 in TCRdb). About the full investigation: Peptide stimulations targeted recently identified HLA-C-restricted CMV epitopes, whose presentation resists viral immunomodulation, together with well-studied HLA-B-restricted epitopes. The HLA type of each donor mattered for the analysis, because public TCR beta signatures pointed to carriage of CMV infection along with the matching HLA type. Here is what the overall study found, with its caveats: Carriers of CMV infection plus the relevant HLA type were discriminated by the cumulative frequency of public TCR beta family members in the study cohort and in an independent roughly 340-donor cohort. In the ex vivo response, HLA-C-restricted CMV-specific TCR beta clonotypes were dominant, and in two of eight donors the single most frequent clonotype came from this HLA-C-restricted group.

The sequencing machine was an Illumina HiSeq 1500. Starting from the raw public reads, TCRdb applied fastp trimming at Q25, assembled clones with MiXCR and retained in-frame beta chains. CDR3 protein duplicates are merged, each entry listing the most common genes and DNA. The sample yields hundreds of thousands of distinct CDR3 sequences; roughly 46% were counted once. 43% of the sample goes to the ten largest clones. The treatment or condition tag for this specimen amounts to: in vitro stimulation with specific CMV peptide epitopes to enrich CMV-specific T cells. Only a few counts were recorded for this clonotype. Its antigen is unknown. Base qualities are not provided; no much larger clone lies one nucleotide away. CDR3 length: 17 amino acids, cysteine to phenylalanine. Of all the DNA, just the CDR3 is kept, 51 bases in frame from base 1. For CDR1 and CDR2, the germline V gene lists MNHGY and SAAAGT. V sheds 0 bases and J sheds 0 bases, leaving 12 bases between their ends.

This clonotype was sampled from a human donor in good health (CMV status not recorded). Some clones in this sample may be carry-over from other donors' samples. The sample was cultured PBMCs, taken from culture after CMV antigen stimulation. The rearranged chain carries TRBV6-8 and TRBJ1-5, with the D segment identity uncertain. The CDR3 is CASSYSIGDNSNQPQHF. The DNA reads as follows: TGTGCCAGCAGTTACTCGATCGGGGATAATAGCAATCAGCCCCAGCATTTT.